These T cell receptor beta chains were read from a single sample in a study of cytomegalovirus exposure and HLA in healthy donors. The protocol was immunoSEQ multiplex PCR, while the TCRdb copy is restricted to in-frame clones and leaves out a portion. The sample shows 80,000 or so clones, about 60% of them seen only once. The sequenced sample was PBMCs. The receptors derive from a man aged 25 to 45 in good health and CMV-seropositive. The CDR3 runs from the conserved cysteine through the conserved F or W. The order of the fields is V gene, clone size, J gene, D gene, CDR3 protein, CDR3 DNA. D genes are given only for firm matches. Size is stated for part of the rows, as once, few or many counts, or as a class when the clone is expanded.

TRBV28	-	TRBJ2-3	TRBD2	CASSLSGRAFDTQYF	TGTGCCAGCAGCCTAAGCGGGAGGGCCTTTGATACGCAGTATTTT
TRBV5-6	-	TRBJ2-7	-	CASSLAPLTYEQYF	TGTGCCAGCAGCTTGGCCCCACTTACCTACGAGCAGTACTTC
TRBV7-3	-	TRBJ1-1	TRBD1	CASSLTRTGNTEAFF	TGTGCCAGCAGCTTAACGAGGACAGGGAACACTGAAGCTTTCTTT
TRBV7-2	-	TRBJ1-1	-	CASSFSTAGTEAFF	TGTGCCAGCAGCTTCAGTACAGCGGGCACTGAAGCTTTCTTT
TRBV28	-	TRBJ1-5	TRBD1	CASSPAVWTGAQPQHF	TGTGCCAGCAGTCCCGCCGTCTGGACAGGGGCTCAGCCCCAGCATTTT
TRBV9	-	TRBJ2-5	TRBD1	CASSASGTGGGETQYF	TGTGCCAGCAGCGCCTCCGGGACAGGGGGCGGGGAGACCCAGTACTTC
TRBV7-9	-	TRBJ2-3	-	CASSSPLADTQYF	TGTGCCAGCAGCTCCCCACTAGCAGATACGCAGTATTTT
TRBV28	-	TRBJ2-1	-	CASSRDTYFNEQFF	TGTGCCAGCAGCCGGGACACATACTTCAATGAGCAGTTCTTC
TRBV9	-	TRBJ2-3	TRBD1	CASSVATRGDTQYF	TGTGCCAGCAGCGTAGCTACCAGGGGGGATACGCAGTATTTT
TRBV14	few	TRBJ1-4	-	CASSQVTQRSNEKLFF	TGTGCCAGCAGCCAAGTAACTCAGCGGTCTAATGAAAAACTGTTTTTT
TRBV4-1	-	TRBJ1-1	TRBD1	CASSQTGGSGTEAFF	TGCGCCAGCAGCCAGACAGGGGGCTCGGGCACTGAAGCTTTCTTT
TRBV19	-	TRBJ1-1	-	CASSEQGRGEEAFF	TGTGCCAGTAGTGAACAGGGCCGGGGGGAAGAAGCTTTCTTT
TRBV29-1	few	TRBJ2-7	-	CSVEDAVGLDAYEQYF	TGCAGCGTTGAAGACGCCGTAGGACTCGACGCCTACGAGCAGTACTTC
TRBV10-3	-	TRBJ1-1	TRBD1	CAISEYPGQGTPYTEAFF	TGTGCCATCAGTGAGTATCCGGGACAGGGGACCCCTTACACTGAAGCTTTCTTT
TRBV28	-	TRBJ1-6	TRBD1	CASSFLSPGQGTSPLHF	TGTGCCAGCAGTTTCCTTTCCCCCGGACAGGGGACTTCACCCCTCCACTTT
TRBV27	-	TRBJ1-2	-	CASGGSVSYGYTF	TGTGCCAGCGGGGGGAGTGTGTCTTATGGCTACACCTTC
TRBV5-1	-	TRBJ2-5	TRBD2	CASSVAGGAIQETQYF	TGCGCCAGCAGTGTAGCGGGGGGGGCTATACAAGAGACCCAGTACTTC
TRBV7-3	few	TRBJ2-1	-	CASSLMGGSFSYNEQFF	TGTGCCAGCAGCTTAATGGGCGGGTCCTTCTCCTACAATGAGCAGTTCTTC
TRBV19	few	TRBJ2-6	TRBD2	CASRGRVSGANVLTF	TGTGCCAGTAGAGGGAGGGTCTCAGGGGCCAACGTCCTGACTTTC
TRBV13	-	TRBJ2-4	-	CASSSRNIQYF	TGTGCCAGCAGCTCTAGGAACATTCAGTACTTC
TRBV5-6	-	TRBJ2-3	TRBD2	CASSFLTSGDNNTQYF	TGTGCCAGCAGCTTCCTGACTAGCGGGGATAATAATACGCAGTATTTT
TRBV4-1	-	TRBJ1-1	-	CASSQDGRPSTEAFF	TGCGCCAGCAGCCAAGATGGGAGGCCTAGCACTGAAGCTTTCTTT
TRBV6-5	few	TRBJ1-3	-	CASSYLSPGNTIYF	TGTGCCAGCAGTTATCTCTCCCCTGGAAACACCATATATTTT
TRBV15	-	TRBJ1-2	-	CATSRGDRPYGYTF	TGTGCCACCAGCAGAGGAGACAGACCTTATGGCTACACCTTC
TRBV7-3	-	TRBJ2-7	TRBD1	CASSSGTGMLYEQYF	TGTGCCAGCAGCTCCGGGACAGGGATGTTGTACGAGCAGTACTTC
TRBV5-1	few	TRBJ2-3	TRBD1	CASSLLGQGTTDTQYF	TGCGCCAGCAGCTTGCTCGGACAGGGAACCACAGATACGCAGTATTTT
TRBV4-2	few	TRBJ1-2	TRBD1	CASSQERNRGPGYTF	TGTGCCAGCAGCCAAGAGAGGAACAGGGGGCCTGGCTACACCTTC
TRBV23-1	-	TRBJ2-7	TRBD1	CASSLPGDRAYEQYF	TGCGCCAGCAGTCTGCCCGGAGACAGGGCCTACGAGCAGTACTTC
TRBV5-1	-	TRBJ2-1	-	CASSLASPEQFF	TGCGCCAGCAGCTTGGCCTCCCCTGAGCAGTTCTTC
TRBV18	few	TRBJ2-2	TRBD2	CASSPLGGENTGELFF	TGTGCCAGCTCACCCCTTGGGGGGGAGAACACCGGGGAGCTGTTTTTT
TRBV5-1	-	TRBJ2-5	-	CASSPKPGVGETQYF	TGCGCCAGCAGCCCTAAACCCGGGGTGGGGGAGACCCAGTACTTC
TRBV5-1	-	TRBJ2-6	-	CASSFNGERSGANVLTF	TGCGCCAGCAGCTTTAATGGGGAGCGCTCTGGGGCCAACGTCCTGACTTTC
TRBV11-2	-	TRBJ1-2	-	CASRASGSGYGYTF	TGTGCCAGCAGGGCTTCTGGCTCAGGGTATGGCTACACCTTC
TRBV14	few	TRBJ1-1	-	CASSQEWGGNTEAFF	TGTGCCAGCAGCCAAGAGTGGGGGGGGAACACTGAAGCTTTCTTT
TRBV11-2	few	TRBJ1-6	-	CASSLDPGATLHF	TGTGCCAGCAGCTTAGACCCAGGCGCGACCCTCCACTTT
TRBV7-9	-	TRBJ1-2	TRBD1	CASSLGGQSYGYTF	TGTGCCAGCAGCTTAGGGGGACAGAGCTATGGCTACACCTTC
TRBV6-5	-	TRBJ2-5	TRBD1	CASSDDRGRETQYF	TGTGCCAGCAGCGACGACAGGGGGCGGGAGACCCAGTACTTC
TRBV28	-	TRBJ1-4	TRBD1	CASSLNRGYGDEKLFF	TGTGCCAGCAGTTTGAACAGGGGGTATGGTGATGAAAAACTGTTTTTT
TRBV5-4	-	TRBJ1-2	-	CASSLERGSNYGYTF	TGTGCCAGCAGCTTGGAACGGGGATCAAACTATGGCTACACCTTC
TRBV2	-	TRBJ2-3	-	CASLSTGDTQYF	TGTGCCAGCCTTAGTACCGGAGATACGCAGTATTTT
TRBV4-1	-	TRBJ2-7	-	CASSQDVTLGYEQYF	TGCGCCAGCAGCCAAGATGTGACGCTAGGCTACGAGCAGTACTTC
TRBV9	-	TRBJ2-2	-	CATGGPPGELFF	TGTGCCACCGGGGGGCCCCCCGGGGAGCTGTTTTTT
TRBV6-1	-	TRBJ1-6	-	CASSEVQGYNSPLHF	TGTGCCAGCAGTGAAGTACAGGGTTATAATTCACCCCTCCACTTT
TRBV5-1	-	TRBJ1-4	-	CASSLQGYLFEKLFF	TGCGCCAGCAGCTTGCAGGGATACCTATTTGAAAAACTGTTTTTT
TRBV6-1	-	TRBJ2-3	TRBD2	CASSDSGGADTQYF	TGTGCCAGCAGTGATAGCGGGGGCGCAGATACGCAGTATTTT
TRBV30	-	TRBJ2-7	-	CAWSGRGQFGTSSYEQYF	TGTGCCTGGAGTGGAAGAGGACAGTTCGGGACGTCCTCCTACGAGCAGTACTTC
TRBV5-6	-	TRBJ1-6	-	CASSLALPPGNSPLHF	TGTGCCAGCAGCTTGGCGCTCCCCCCGGGAAATTCACCCCTCCACTTT
TRBV27	-	TRBJ2-2	-	CASSWVGGRRGGELFF	TGTGCCAGCAGTTGGGTCGGGGGGCGCAGGGGCGGGGAGCTGTTTTTT
TRBV19	-	TRBJ2-6	-	CASLMITAGGFGANVLTF	TGTGCCAGCCTGATGATCACAGCAGGGGGGTTTGGGGCCAACGTCCTGACTTTC
TRBV29-1	few	TRBJ2-7	TRBD2	CSVSGTRTAYEQYF	TGCAGCGTTTCCGGGACTAGAACCGCCTACGAGCAGTACTTC
TRBV6-4	few	TRBJ2-3	-	CASSEDSRPDTQYF	TGTGCCAGCAGTGAAGACTCGAGGCCAGATACGCAGTATTTT